This T cell receptor (beta chain) was recorded in a study of technical replicates of blood from a few donors. This clone was observed a handful of times. This table comes from immunoSEQ multiplex PCR, and its TCRdb copy is limited to in-frame clones, with some not included. Of roughly 97,000 clones listed, around 96% are singletons. Germline V CDR1 and CDR2: LNHDA, SQIVND (reference sequence). Trimming cost V 5 bases and J 1 base, with 11 bases left between them. The CDR3 extends over 14 amino acids. This TCR was recovered from a human donor in good health. Sequenced input: T cells isolated from PBMCs. This chain links TRBV19 with TRBJ1-1, with a tentative D call TRBD1 (5 bases). The CDR3 nucleotides are TGTGCCAGTAGTCTTGGGGGAGGGAACACTGAAGCTTTCTTT. Its protein is CASSLGGGNTEAFF.